The 13 T cell receptor beta chains presented below share a single source sample, sequenced in a study of cytotoxic CD8 clonotypes in ibrutinib-treated CLL. Repertoires were generated with immunoSEQ multiplex PCR, while TCRdb's copy carries only in-frame clones and drops some. The sample lists 250,000 or so clones; less than 75% were seen once. The sample was PBMCs, taken after 24 months of ibrutinib treatment. All receptors come from a human donor with chronic lymphocytic leukemia.

The V call is TRBV29-1, the J call TRBJ2-7; 7 bases agree with TRBD1. CDR3 length: 12 residues. Per germline, CDR1 SQVTM and CDR2 ANQGSEA. CDR3 in amino acids: CSALGDSYEQYF. The CDR3 nucleotides are TGCAGTGCGTTAGGGGACAGCTACGAGCAGTACTTC.

The J gene is TRBJ2-5, the V gene TRBV7-2; TRBD2 is a possible D gene (6 bases). The CDR3 is 14 amino acids. Between the trimmed V and J ends, which lost 3 bases and 5 bases, there was a span of 13 bases. Germline-derived CDR1 and CDR2 are SGHTA and FQGNSA. The CDR3 coding sequence is TGTGCCAGCAGCTTGGGAAGGGGAGGCGAGACCCAGTACTTC. It translates to CASSLGRGGETQYF. Drawing the rest from reference TRBV7-2 and TRBJ2-5, the complete variable domain is GAGVSQSPSNKVTEKGKDVELRCDPISGHTALYWYRQSLGQGLEFLIYFQGNSAPDKSGLPSDRFSAERTGGSVSTLTIQRTQQEDSAVYLCASSLGRGGETQYFGPGTRLLVL.

This clone was seen more than once but under ten times. The chain employs TRBV7-3 and TRBJ1-2; the D gene is possibly TRBD1 (6 bases). The germline gives CDR1 SGHTA, CDR2 FQGTGA. The CDR3 is made up of 14 amino acids. The germline V and J ends were trimmed by 3 bases and 7 bases, with 15 bases remaining between them. CDR3 sequence: CASSLDWSGVGYTF. The CDR3 DNA follows: TGTGCCAGCAGCTTGGATTGGTCAGGGGTTGGCTACACCTTC.

This rearrangement joins TRBV29-1 to TRBJ2-3; 12 bases agree with TRBD2. CDR1 and CDR2 from the germline V gene are SQVTM and ANQGSEA. The CDR3 totals 14 residues. Trimming took 7 bases from V and 3 from J; bases not matched to a gene: 5. Here the CDR3 DNA reads TGCAGCGACCTAGCGGGAGGGTGGACAGATACGCAGTATTTT. Protein sequence: CSDLAGGWTDTQYF.

The chain uses TRBV6-5 and TRBJ1-2, with TRBD1 as a possible D gene (5 bases). This CDR3 spans 14 amino acids. With 0 bases removed from V and 3 bases from J, the gap between germline ends came to 8 bases. Germline assignment: CDR1 MNHEY and CDR2 SVGAGI. This chain's CDR3 is CASSYSTGHYGYTF. The CDR3 DNA sequence: TGTGCCAGCAGTTACTCAACGGGACACTATGGCTACACCTTC.

The chain uses TRBV9 and TRBJ2-6; tentatively, D is TRBD1 (5 bases). The germline V gene encodes CDR1 SGDLS and CDR2 YYNGEE. The CDR3 is 15 residues long. Trimming left V 3 bases short and J 3 bases short, with 10 bases between. The CDR3 here is CASSEQGFGANVLTF. CDR3 nucleotides: TGTGCCAGCAGCGAGCAGGGTTTTGGGGCCAACGTCCTGACTTTC.

This rearrangement joins TRBV2 to TRBJ2-1, with D perhaps matching TRBD1 (6 bases). The CDR3 has 14 amino acids. Germline V gene data show CDR1 as SNHLY and CDR2 as FYNNEI. With 7 bases removed from V and 3 bases from J, the gap between germline ends came to 13 bases. The CDR3 DNA sequence: TGTGCCAGCACCGAAACAGGGTACTACAATGAGCAGTTCTTC. Encoded protein: CASTETGYYNEQFF.

This clone was detected a few times. The chain couples TRBV30 to TRBJ2-7, with D tentatively TRBD2 (6 bases). V shed 4 bases and J shed 9 bases, with 22 bases lying between them. The CDR3 has 14 residues. Per germline, CDR1 GTSNPN and CDR2 SVGIG (reference sequence). DNA of the CDR3: TGTGCCTGGAAGCGGAGGGACGTGAGTTCGGTGCAGTACTTC. Amino acids: CAWKRRDVSSVQYF. Together with reference TRBV30 and TRBJ2-7, the CDR3 gives the full variable domain: SQTIHQWPATLVQPVGSPLSLECTVEGTSNPNLYWYRQAAGRGLQLLFYSVGIGQISSEVPQNLSASRPQDRQFILSSKKLLLSDSGFYLCAWKRRDVSSVQYFGPGTRLTVT.

This clone was detected a few times. The rearrangement joins TRBV28 to TRBJ2-7, with 9 bases identical to TRBD1. CDR1 and CDR2 from the germline V gene are MDHEN and SYDVKM. V lost 6 bases to trimming and J lost 2 bases; unmatched junction nucleotides: 8. This CDR3 is 15 amino acids long. The CDR3 region has the DNA TGTGCCAGCAGCACAGGGGGCCCAGGAACCTACGAGCAGTACTTC. Amino acid sequence: CASSTGGPGTYEQYF.

This rearrangement joins TRBV9 to TRBJ1-1; D possibly corresponds to TRBD1 (6 bases). This CDR3 has 15 residues. Looked up from germline, CDR1 is SGDLS and CDR2 is YYNGEE. The ends were cut back, 0 bases at V and 3 bases at J, with 12 bases in the middle. The CDR3 DNA follows: TGTGCCAGCAGCGTAGCCGCGACAGGAGACACTGAAGCTTTCTTT. It encodes CASSVAATGDTEAFF.

This clone was observed a single time. The chain employs TRBV4-2 and TRBJ2-3; D is uncertain. Per germline, CDR1 LGHNA and CDR2 YNFKEQ. The CDR3 contains 14 residues. Trimming left V 4 bases short and J 0 bases short, with 8 bases between. The CDR3 nucleotides read TGTGCCAGCAGCCCAGAGGCTAGCACAGATACGCAGTATTTT. It yields the protein CASSPEASTDTQYF.

The chain employs TRBV6-5 and TRBJ1-3; 9 bases are shared with TRBD1. The CDR3 spans 15 residues. Per the germline V gene, CDR1 is MNHEY and CDR2 is SVGAGI. Trimming cost V 4 bases and J 4 bases; bases outside gene matches: 5. CDR3 sequence reads: CASSLTGGVGNTIYF. The DNA for the CDR3 is TGTGCCAGCAGTTTAACAGGGGGCGTCGGAAACACCATATATTTT.

The V gene is TRBV6-5, the J gene TRBJ1-2, with a tentative D call TRBD1 (6 bases). The germline gives CDR1 MNHEY, CDR2 SVGAGI. Trimming removed 0 bases from V and 4 bases from J, with 15 bases in between. This CDR3 region has 16 residues. CDR3 in amino acids: CASSYSVTGGGYGYTF. The CDR3 DNA follows: TGTGCCAGCAGTTACTCGGTCACCGGGGGCGGCTATGGCTACACCTTC.